This TCR beta chain is from a study of shared clonotypes between healthy human individuals. This CDR3 region has 17 residues. Some clones are missing from TCRdb's copy, which holds only in-frame ones; the method was immunoSEQ multiplex PCR. The sample lists roughly 1,000,000 clones, approximately 78% seen once, with roughly 0.57% in the top ten. Sequenced input: memory CD4+ T cells from PBMCs. The subset denotes: CD45RA-negative fraction. The clonotype comes from a man between 18 and 35 years old in good health. Some clones in this sample may be carry-over from other donors' samples. The chain carries TRBV7-5 and TRBJ2-5; no DNA check was done on the table's D call, TRBD2. TRBV7-5 is labeled a pseudogene. The CDR3 DNA reads as TGTGTCAGAAGCTTAGTTCAGCGGGAGGGCCAGTGGGAGACCCAGTACTTC. Amino acids: CVRSLVQREGQWETQYF.